The subject of this entry is one T cell receptor (beta chain). Its target antigen remains unknown. Base qualities are not at hand, and no much larger clone is one base apart. This record comes from a study of OX40 agonist ivuxolimab in advanced cancers. For the study in its entirety: Ivuxolimab, which targeted the costimulatory receptor OX40 (CD134), was an agonistic, fully human IgG2 monoclonal antibody. Intravenous ivuxolimab was administered to patients every 2 weeks at six dose levels: 0.01, 0.1, 0.3, 1.5, 3 and 10 mg/kg. Of the 52 patients in dose escalation, about 20 had hepatocellular carcinoma, approximately 15 had melanoma, 9 had renal cell carcinoma and 9 had head and neck cancer. A male proportion of around 81% and a mean age of approximately 55 years, ranging from about 20 to 85, were recorded for the dose-escalation cohort. Patients were allowed to have had prior anti-PD-1, anti-PD-L1 or anti-CTLA-4 therapy, and 40% to 45% of the dose-escalation patients had previously received checkpoint inhibitors. Partial responses occurred in three dose-escalation patients, of whom one had hepatocellular carcinoma and two had cutaneous melanoma. Peripheral TCRbeta sequencing aimed to test whether ivuxolimab altered TCR sequence diversity and caused clonal T-cell expansion. The monotherapy dose-escalation portion (N ≈ 50 patients) of the phase I ivuxolimab trial is reported in the paper.

The CDR3 holds 15 amino acids from the cysteine to the phenylalanine. Only the CDR3 portion is preserved as DNA: 45 bases, with reading frame beginning at the first base. At the junction V is shortened by 4 bases and J by 8 bases, with 18 bases in between. CDR1 and CDR2, looked up from the germline V gene, are SGHDT and YYEEEE. The full study reports these points: On average, CD8+ T cells showed more expanded clones than CD4+ T cells after ivuxolimab. Low levels of normalized T-cell clonal expansion were also shown by some nonresponding patients. At doses from 0.1 to 3.0 mg/kg, clonal expansion was seen in both CD4+ and CD8+ blood T cells between baseline and week 6. The antigen specificity of the peripheral T cells that underwent clonal expansion was not determined. In the 0.1-3.0 mg/kg groups, partial responders had among the lowest normalized peripheral clonal expansion, particularly in CD8+ T cells.

Genomic DNA was isolated from the sorted cells so that the TCRbeta CDR3 region could be sequenced. The immunoSEQ Assay was used to sequence the TCRbeta CDR3 regions. Here the immuneACCESS table is served through TCRdb, limited to in-frame sequences with V and J called. Missing clones are a known gap in these copies; in checked studies unresolved V genes cover under half, and the rest lacks a known reason. The sample table holds 30,000 to 40,000 clones, of which approximately 84% were seen once. 15% to 20% of the sample lies in the top ten. The trial excluded patients who had a history of autoimmune disease or who were on systemic immunosuppression. In every dose cohort, peripheral blood was drawn for TCR sequencing at baseline, cycle 4 day 1, and cycle 7 day 1. The samples were taken from a phase I, first-in-human, multicenter, open-label dose-escalation trial of ivuxolimab. Adults with locally advanced or metastatic head and neck squamous cell, hepatocellular, melanoma or renal cell carcinoma were enrolled in the trial. Before TCR sequencing, CD4+ T cells and CD8+ T cells were sorted from peripheral blood as separate populations.

The chain joins TRBV5-6 to TRBJ1-4; the D segment cannot be called with confidence. This receptor was taken from an adult with an advanced solid tumor such as melanoma, head and neck, liver or kidney cancer. Sequenced material: CD4+ or CD8+ T cells sorted from blood, taken in a trial of the OX40 agonist ivuxolimab. The bases read TGTGCCAGCAGCCATACTGAAGAAGTTATGGAAAAACTGTTTTTT. It translates as CASSHTEEVMEKLFF.